This T cell receptor (beta chain) was captured in a study of human T cells and chemical hapten exposure. Study-level information: Patches with 0.01% DPC went on the upper back, and the tests were read at 6 days.

Per germline, CDR1 PRHDT and CDR2 FYEKMQ (reference sequence). The CDR3 spans 16 residues. V lost 5 bases, J lost 7 bases, and 23 bases lay in between. The library attached unique molecular identifiers to individual cDNA molecules. Each CDR3 protein gets one entry after TCRdb re-called the RACE reads with MiXCR. This sample has approximately 80,000 distinct CDR3 sequences, with approximately 12% found just once. Broader study findings: Positive correlation was observed between PT1 expanded TCR counts and patch test score.

Of note for this clonotype: As yet, its antigen is unknown.

Time point indicated: patch test 3, about 24 weeks after DPC sensitization. Treatment described: therapeutic diphenylcyclopropenone sensitization with weekly scalp DPC. From whole blood left unfractionated, total RNA was extracted. This rearrangement joins TRBV13 to TRBJ1-1; D not resolved. This clonotype was sampled from a woman in her forties or fifties with alopecia areata. Some clones in this sample may be carry-over from other donors' samples. The sample was whole blood, taken in connection with sensitization to the hapten diphenylcyclopropenone (DPC). The CDR3 loop is CASSLGHLGPAIEAFF. CDR3 DNA: TGTGCCAGCAGCCTCGGGCATTTGGGTCCCGCGATTGAAGCTTTCTTT. The complete variable domain, with remaining parts taken from reference TRBV13 and TRBJ1-1, reads AAGVIQSPRHLIKEKRETATLKCYPIPRHDTVYWYQQGPGQDPQFLISFYEKMQSDKGSIPDRFSAQQFSDYHSELNMSSLELGDSALYFCASSLGHLGPAIEAFFGQGTRLTVV.